The sequence of this T cell receptor (beta chain) was determined in a study of cytomegalovirus exposure and HLA in healthy donors. Germline CDR1 is MNHEY and CDR2 is SVGAGI. The CDR3 consists of 13 residues. V lost 2 bases to trimming and J lost 6 bases, with 9 bases between them. General study findings and limits: Most TCR beta V segments were productive about 90% or about 30% of the time in an earlier analysis. Researchers left out some V segments, among them TRBV6-2 and TRBV6-3, as indistinguishable. It was likely that a cluster of highly shared sequence variants was a sequencing artifact. Fewer than 20,000 TCR beta sequences were associated with HLA alleles at 0.05 false discovery rate in a later analysis.

Amplification used 60 Vbeta primers and 13 Jbeta primers. Generated by immunoSEQ multiplex PCR, the TCRdb table keeps only in-frame clones and is missing some. The sample has 90,000 to 140,000 clones; around 75% are singletons. Regarding this clone: What it recognizes is unknown.

The receptor comes from a man in his forties or fifties in good health and CMV-seronegative. The rearrangement joins TRBV6-5 to TRBJ2-3; D might be TRBD2 (5 bases). Sequencing was done on a sample of PBMCs. The CDR3 here is CASSYIPGDTQYF. The CDR3 DNA is TGTGCCAGCAGTTACATACCGGGGGATACGCAGTATTTT.